The TCR beta chain described here comes from a study of T-cell memory formation after mild COVID-19. Study as a whole: Clusters of TCRs were largely donor specific.

Looked up from germline, CDR1 is DFQATT and CDR2 is SNEGSKA (reference sequence). V lost 5 bases and J lost 0; bases outside the gene matches: 10. The CDR3 sequence is 16 residues long. Regarding the study as a whole: Day 15 to 85 contracting clones showed balanced CD4/CD8; later expanders leaned CD4+.

With regard to this clonotype: Its antigen is not identified.

Barcoded TCR alpha and TCR beta cDNA libraries with UMIs came from 5'RACE using constant-segment primers. TCRdb analysed the 5' RACE reads with MiXCR anew, one entry per CDR3 protein. The table includes fewer than 700,000 distinct CDR3 sequences, less than 25% detected once. The TCR was taken from an adult woman who had mild COVID-19 (a few samples of this study predate the infection). Cell type and time point are not known. This rearrangement joins TRBV20-1 to TRBJ2-3; 8 bases align to TRBD1. Sequencing was carried out using PBMCs or a T cell subset sorted from them (not recorded which). The CDR3 DNA reads as TGCAGTGCTGGAGGGTCGACAGGGGCTAGCACAGATACGCAGTATTTT. It codes for CSAGGSTGASTDTQYF.